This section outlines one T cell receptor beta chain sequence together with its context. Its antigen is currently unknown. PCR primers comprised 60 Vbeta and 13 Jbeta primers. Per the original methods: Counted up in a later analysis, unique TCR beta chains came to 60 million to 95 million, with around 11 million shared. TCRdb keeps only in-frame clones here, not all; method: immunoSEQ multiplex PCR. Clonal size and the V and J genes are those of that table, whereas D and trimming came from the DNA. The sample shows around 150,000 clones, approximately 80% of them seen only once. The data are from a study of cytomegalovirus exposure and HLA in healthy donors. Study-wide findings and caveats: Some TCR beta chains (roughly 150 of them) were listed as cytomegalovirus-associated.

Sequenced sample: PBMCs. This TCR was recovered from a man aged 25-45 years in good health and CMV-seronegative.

Here the CDR3 reads CASAGRFYEQYF. The DNA of the CDR3 is TGTGCCAGCGCGGGCAGGTTCTACGAGCAGTACTTC. The V gene is TRBV28, the J gene TRBJ2-7; D might be TRBD2 (5 bases). Trimming pared 8 bases from V and 3 bases from J, leaving 11 bases between. The CDR3 is 12 amino acids. Germline V gene lookup returns CDR1 MDHEN and CDR2 SYDVKM.